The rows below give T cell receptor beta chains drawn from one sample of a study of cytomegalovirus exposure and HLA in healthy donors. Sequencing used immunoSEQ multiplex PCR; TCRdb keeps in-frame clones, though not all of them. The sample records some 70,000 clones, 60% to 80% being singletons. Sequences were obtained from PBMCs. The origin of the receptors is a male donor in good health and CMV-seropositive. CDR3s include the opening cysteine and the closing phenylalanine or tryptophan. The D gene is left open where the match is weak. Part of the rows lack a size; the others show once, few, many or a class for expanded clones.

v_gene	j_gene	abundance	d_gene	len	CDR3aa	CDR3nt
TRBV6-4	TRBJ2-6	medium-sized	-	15	CASSDTSSGANVLTF	TGTGCCAGCAGTGACACTAGCTCTGGGGCCAACGTCCTGACTTTC
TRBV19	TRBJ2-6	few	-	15	CASSIELTGANVLTF	TGTGCCAGTAGTATTGAGTTAACTGGGGCCAACGTCCTGACTTTC
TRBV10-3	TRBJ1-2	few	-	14	CAISEGPANYGYTF	TGTGCCATCAGTGAGGGCCCCGCTAACTATGGCTACACCTTC
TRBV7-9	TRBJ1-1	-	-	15	CASSPFPGSNTEAFF	TGTGCCAGCAGCCCTTTCCCCGGTTCTAACACTGAAGCTTTCTTT
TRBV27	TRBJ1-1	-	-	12	CASSTANTEAFF	TGTGCCAGCTCGACAGCGAACACTGAAGCTTTCTTT
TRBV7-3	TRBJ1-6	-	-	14	CASSWMGGNSPLHF	TGTGCCAGCAGCTGGATGGGGGGTAATTCACCCCTCCACTTT
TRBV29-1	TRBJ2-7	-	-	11	CSAGSSYEQYF	TGCAGCGCCGGGTCCTCCTACGAGCAGTACTTC
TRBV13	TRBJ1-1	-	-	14	CASSLAQGNTEAFF	TGTGCCAGCAGCTTAGCCCAGGGGAACACTGAAGCTTTCTTT
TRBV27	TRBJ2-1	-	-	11	CASSLANEQFF	TGTGCCAGCAGTTTAGCGAATGAGCAGTTCTTC
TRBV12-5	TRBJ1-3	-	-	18	CASGLVLDGGYSGNTIYF	TGTGCTAGTGGTTTGGTCCTGGACGGGGGGTATTCTGGAAACACCATATATTTT
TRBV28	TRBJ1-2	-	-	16	CASRSGVGSANYGYTF	TGTGCCAGCAGGTCGGGAGTAGGTTCGGCTAACTATGGCTACACCTTC
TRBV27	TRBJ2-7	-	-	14	CASSFATTLYEQYF	TGTGCCAGCAGTTTCGCGACTACTCTTTACGAGCAGTACTTC
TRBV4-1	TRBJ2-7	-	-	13	CASSQELTYEQYF	TGCGCCAGCAGCCAAGAATTAACCTACGAGCAGTACTTC
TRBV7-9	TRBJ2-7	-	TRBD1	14	CASSLRQGGYEQYF	TGTGCCAGCAGCTTAAGACAGGGTGGCTACGAGCAGTACTTC
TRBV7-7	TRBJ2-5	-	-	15	CASSLVRSARETQYF	TGTGCTAGCAGCTTAGTTCGCTCCGCGCGAGAGACCCAGTACTTC
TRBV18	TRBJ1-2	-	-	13	CASSPWGQDGYTF	TGTGCCAGCTCACCATGGGGGCAGGATGGCTACACCTTC
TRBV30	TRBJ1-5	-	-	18	CAWSAGNTGIRSNQPQHF	TGTGCCTGGAGTGCCGGAAACACAGGGATTCGGAGCAATCAGCCCCAGCATTTT
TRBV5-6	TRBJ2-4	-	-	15	CASSLGYGQLDIQYF	TGTGCCAGCAGCTTGGGTTATGGACAGTTGGACATTCAGTACTTC
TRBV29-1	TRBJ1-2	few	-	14	CSVSEGEVDYGYTF	TGCAGCGTTAGCGAGGGAGAGGTAGACTATGGCTACACCTTC
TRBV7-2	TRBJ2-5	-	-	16	CASSSAGRGVQETQYF	TGTGCCAGCAGTTCCGCCGGACGGGGAGTCCAAGAGACCCAGTACTTC
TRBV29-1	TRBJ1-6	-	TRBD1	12	CSVGAQGGPLHF	TGCAGCGTTGGGGCCCAGGGGGGTCCCCTCCACTTT
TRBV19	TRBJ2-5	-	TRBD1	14	CASSLDRGQETQYF	TGTGCCAGTAGTCTCGACAGGGGCCAAGAGACCCAGTACTTC
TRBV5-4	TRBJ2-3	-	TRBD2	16	CASSPRLAGGTDTQYF	TGTGCCAGCAGCCCCCGACTAGCGGGGGGTACAGATACGCAGTATTTT
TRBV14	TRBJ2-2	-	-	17	CASSPPIQGLYTGELFF	TGTGCCAGCAGCCCTCCGATACAGGGACTATACACCGGGGAGCTGTTTTTT
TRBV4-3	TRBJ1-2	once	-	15	CASSQGRGSGYGYTF	TGCGCCAGCAGCCAAGGCAGGGGCTCGGGGTATGGCTACACCTTC
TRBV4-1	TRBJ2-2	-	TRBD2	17	CASSQALAGMENGELFF	TGCGCCAGCAGCCAAGCCCTAGCGGGGATGGAAAACGGGGAGCTGTTTTTT
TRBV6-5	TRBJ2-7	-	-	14	CASSLSEGRGRQYF	TGTGCCAGCAGCCTGTCGGAGGGAAGAGGACGGCAGTACTTC